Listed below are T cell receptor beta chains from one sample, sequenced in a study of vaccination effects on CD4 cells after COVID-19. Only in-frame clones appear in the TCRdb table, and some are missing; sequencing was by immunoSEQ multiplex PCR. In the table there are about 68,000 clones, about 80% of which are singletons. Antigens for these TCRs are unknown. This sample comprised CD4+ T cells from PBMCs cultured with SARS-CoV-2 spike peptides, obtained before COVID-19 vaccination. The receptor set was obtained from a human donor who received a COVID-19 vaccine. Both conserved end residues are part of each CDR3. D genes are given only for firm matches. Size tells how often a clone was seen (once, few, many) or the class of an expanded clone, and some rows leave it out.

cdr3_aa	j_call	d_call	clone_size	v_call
CASSNYNEQFF	TRBJ2-1	.	.	TRBV7-3
CASSQDSQYEKLFF	TRBJ1-4	.	few	TRBV4-3
CATSSPRRQETQYF	TRBJ2-5	.	once	TRBV24-1
CASRLVTNSPLHF	TRBJ1-6	.	.	TRBV28
CASSAGVGYTF	TRBJ1-2	.	.	TRBV25-1
CASREGANYGYTF	TRBJ1-2	.	.	TRBV6-6
CATSAGLGANVLTF	TRBJ2-6	.	.	TRBV24-1
CASSPRTGEQETQYF	TRBJ2-5	TRBD1	.	TRBV5-1
CASSYDRGQDTQYF	TRBJ2-3	TRBD1	few	TRBV6-5
CASTVDRGINNEQFF	TRBJ2-1	TRBD1	.	TRBV19